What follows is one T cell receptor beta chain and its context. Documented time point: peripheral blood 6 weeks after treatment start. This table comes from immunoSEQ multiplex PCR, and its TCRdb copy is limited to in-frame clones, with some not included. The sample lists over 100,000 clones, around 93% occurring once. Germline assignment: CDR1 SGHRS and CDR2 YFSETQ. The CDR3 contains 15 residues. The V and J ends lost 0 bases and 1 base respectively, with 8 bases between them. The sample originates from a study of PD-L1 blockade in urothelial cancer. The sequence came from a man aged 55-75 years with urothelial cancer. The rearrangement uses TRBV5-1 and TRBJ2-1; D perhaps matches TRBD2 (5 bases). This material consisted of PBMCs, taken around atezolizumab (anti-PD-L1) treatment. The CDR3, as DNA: TGCGCCAGCAGCTTGGCCACGGGGTCCTACAATGAGCAGTTCTTC. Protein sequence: CASSLATGSYNEQFF. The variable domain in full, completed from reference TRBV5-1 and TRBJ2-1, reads KAGVTQTPRYLIKTRGQQVTLSCSPISGHRSVSWYQQTPGQGLQFLFEYFSETQRNKGNFPGRFSGRQFSNSRSEMNVSTLELGDSALYLCASSLATGSYNEQFFGPGTRLTVL.